This T cell receptor (beta chain) was sequenced in a study of T cells in Graves' hyperthyroidism and ophthalmopathy. Findings and caveats of the study: Clonotypes that were expanded in thyroid above 0.001 mostly appeared in blood too.

Source material for PBMCs was over 8 ml fresh peripheral blood. From RNA transcripts, TCR beta CDR3 regions were amplified. With the HTBI primer set, the TCR CDR3 went through a first round of RT-PCR. One entry per CDR3 protein, called by TCRdb with MiXCR from the multiplex PCR reads. The sample shows hundreds of thousands of distinct CDR3 sequences, around a quarter of them seen only once. This clonotype appeared a few times. The antigen is not known. Material: blood. This TCR was recovered from a woman in her 30s with Graves' ophthalmopathy.

The CDR3 sequence: CASSLTMGSGNTIYF. The CDR3 bases are TGTGCCAGCAGCTTAACCATGGGCTCTGGAAACACCATATATTTT. The V call is TRBV7-6, the J call TRBJ1-3; no definite D call. CDR3 length: 15 amino acids. CDR1 is SGHVS, CDR2 FNYEAQ, per germline. V lost 2 bases to trimming and J lost 0 bases, with 8 bases between them.